This entry lists 24 T cell receptor beta chains sequenced from one sample in a study of blood T cell repertoires in COVID-19. Measured with immunoSEQ multiplex PCR; TCRdb has only the in-frame clones, and not every one. The repertoire holds tens of thousands of clones, with roughly 86% as singletons. Sequenced material: peripheral blood. These receptors were collected from an older man with active or convalescent COVID-19.

This clone has just a few counts. The chain joins TRBV7-9 to TRBJ1-2; no definite D call. This CDR3 is built from 13 residues. With 4 bases removed from V and 5 bases from J, the gap between germline ends came to 11 bases. The germline V gene has CDR1 SEHNR and CDR2 FQNEAQ (reference sequence). In DNA form, the CDR3 reads TGTGCCAGCAGCTCGTCGTCGGGTTATGGCTACACCTTC. Translated, it gives CASSSSSGYGYTF.

In its sample, this clone was seen a few times. The chain joins TRBV19 to TRBJ1-6; 7 bases fit TRBD1. With 8 bases clipped from V and 13 bases from J, the junction kept 14 bases outside the gene matches. Germline CDR1 reads LNHDA; CDR2 reads SQIVND (reference sequence). The CDR3 runs 14 residues. The CDR3 protein is CASGSSTGVSPLHF. CDR3 DNA sequence: TGTGCCAGTGGATCGTCTACAGGGGTTTCCCCCCTCCACTTT. Based on the CDR3 plus reference TRBV19 and TRBJ1-6, the full variable domain is DGGITQSPKYLFRKEGQNVTLSCEQNLNHDAMYWYRQDPGQGLRLIYYSQIVNDFQKGDIAEGYSVSREKKESFPLTVTSAQKNPTAFYLCASGSSTGVSPLHFGNGTRLTVT.

CDR3 nucleotide sequence: TGTGCCAGCAGTTTAGTAATGCCAGGGCGCACAGATACGCAGTATTTT. Its protein product is CASSLVMPGRTDTQYF. The chain combines TRBV28 with TRBJ2-3, with D perhaps TRBD1 (5 bases). The CDR3 has 16 residues. The V gene lost 2 bases and the J gene lost 1 base, with 13 bases spanning the gap. The germline gives CDR1 MDHEN, CDR2 SYDVKM.

The chain combines TRBV18 with TRBJ1-1; D is uncertain. V was cut by 3 bases and J by 1 base, with 6 bases left in between. CDR1 and CDR2 from the germline V gene are KGHSH and LQKENI. The CDR3 has 13 amino acids. The CDR3 is CASSPRPNTEAFF. The CDR3 DNA reads as TGTGCCAGCTCACCGCGCCCGAACACTGAAGCTTTCTTT.

The rearrangement links TRBV4-2 to TRBJ2-5; D is undetermined. The CDR3 consists of 15 residues. Looked up from germline, CDR1 is LGHNA and CDR2 is YNFKEQ. V lost 0 bases to trimming and J lost 4 bases, with 12 bases between them. CDR3 nucleotides: TGTGCCAGCAGCCAAGAAAGGCAGGCCCGAGAGACCCAGTACTTC. The encoded protein is CASSQERQARETQYF.

The V gene is TRBV5-1, the J gene TRBJ2-5; D gene uncertain. V was clipped by 4 bases and J by 3 bases, with 13 bases between them. The germline gives CDR1 SGHRS, CDR2 YFSETQ. CDR3 length equals 14 residues. The CDR3 DNA follows: TGCGCCAGCAGCCCCACAGTACAAAAAGAGACCCAGTACTTC. The encoded protein is CASSPTVQKETQYF.

The chain combines TRBV10-2 with TRBJ1-3; 7 nucleotides align to TRBD1. CDR3 length equals 16 residues. Losses at the gene ends were 5 bases for V and 0 bases for J; bases not matched to a gene: 7. CDR1 is WSHSY, CDR2 SAAADI, per germline. The CDR3 here is CASSRGQNPSGNTIYF. In nucleotides, the CDR3 is TGCGCCAGCAGTCGGGGACAGAACCCCTCTGGAAACACCATATATTTT.

This sequence joins TRBV4-1 and TRBJ1-1; 9 bases align to TRBD1. The junction had 3 bases not matched to a gene; V was cut back by 0 bases and J by 10 bases. The germline V gene encodes CDR1 MGHRA and CDR2 YSYEKL. The CDR3 loop spans 13 amino acids. The CDR3 bases are TGCGCCAGCAGCCAAGATTTGGGACAGGGAGCTTTCTTT. Translated, it gives CASSQDLGQGAFF.

In its sample, this clone was seen once. The chain is built from TRBV5-1 and TRBJ1-1; D not resolved. The germline V and J ends were trimmed by 1 base and 0 bases, with 4 bases remaining between them. The CDR3 runs 13 residues. Per the germline V gene, CDR1 is SGHRS and CDR2 is YFSETQ. CDR3 DNA: TGCGCCAGCAGCTTGTCCGTGAACACTGAAGCTTTCTTT. This sequence encodes CASSLSVNTEAFF.

The CDR3 is CASSSFAGTGGPLWETQYF. In nucleotides, the CDR3 is TGCGCCAGCAGCTCGTTCGCCGGGACAGGGGGCCCCCTTTGGGAGACCCAGTACTTC. This sequence joins TRBV5-1 and TRBJ2-5; the match to TRBD1 covers 12 bases. CDR3 length: 19 amino acids. V lost 3 bases to trimming and J lost 5 bases; unmatched junction nucleotides: 17. Germline CDR1 is SGHRS and CDR2 is YFSETQ.

This chain connects TRBV27 to TRBJ2-1; 10 bases are shared with TRBD1. The germline gives CDR1 MNHEY, CDR2 SMNVEV (reference sequence). Germline trimming cut 5 bases from V and 5 bases from J; bases unmatched to any gene: 12. The CDR3 spans 17 residues. The CDR3 bases are TGTGCCAGCAGTGCGCCCCCGGGACAGGGGAAGGACAATGAGCAGTTCTTC. It specifies CASSAPPGQGKDNEQFF.

This sequence joins TRBV5-1 and TRBJ1-3, with 10 positions matching TRBD1. V dropped 0 bases and J dropped 3; count of bases not matched to a gene: 3. Germline CDR1 is SGHRS and CDR2 is YFSETQ. There are 16 residues in the CDR3. The CDR3 reads CASSLGQGAGGNTIYF. In DNA, the CDR3 is TGCGCCAGCAGCTTGGGACAGGGGGCTGGTGGAAACACCATATATTTT.

The V gene is TRBV29-1, the J gene TRBJ1-2; no definite D call. Trimming removed 4 bases from V and 6 bases from J, with 12 bases in between. CDR3 size: 12 residues. Germline lookup yields CDR1 SQVTM and CDR2 ANQGSEA. CDR3 region: CSVGVWEHGYTF. The CDR3 DNA follows: TGCAGCGTTGGGGTTTGGGAGCATGGCTACACCTTC.

This clone was seen once. The chain recombines TRBV4-1 with TRBJ2-2; tentative D call: TRBD2 (5 bases). Deletions cut 2 bases from V and 0 bases from J, with 16 bases between. Germline loops: CDR1 MGHRA, CDR2 YSYEKL. This CDR3 is built from 18 residues. The DNA of the CDR3 is TGCGCCAGCAGCCAATTATACCTGGCGGGTACGAACACCGGGGAGCTGTTTTTT. It translates to CASSQLYLAGTNTGELFF.

The chain is built from TRBV14 and TRBJ2-5; no definite D call. This CDR3 is 13 amino acids long. Germline V gives CDR1 SGHDN, CDR2 FVKESK. V was shortened by 5 bases and J by 4 bases, with 11 bases between the two germline ends. CDR3 protein: CASSSQPTETQYF. CDR3 nucleotide sequence: TGTGCCAGCAGCTCACAACCAACAGAGACCCAGTACTTC.

The genes are TRBV11-2 and TRBJ1-3; TRBD1 agrees at 8 bases. The CDR3 consists of 15 residues. The ends lost 1 base at V and 11 bases at J; junction bases unmatched: 10. Germline V gene data show CDR1 as SGHAT and CDR2 as FQNNGV. This CDR3 reads CASSLAVRGPRSIYF. CDR3 bases: TGTGCCAGCAGCTTAGCGGTCAGGGGGCCCCGATCCATATATTTT.

The chain links TRBV2 to TRBJ2-7; a possible D gene is TRBD1 (6 bases). CDR3 length equals 21 residues. The V end was cut by 4 bases, the J end by 0 bases, with 31 bases between. Germline lookup yields CDR1 SNHLY and CDR2 FYNNEI. The CDR3 nucleotides read TGTGCCAGCAGTGGGAGAAGATACAGGGCTAGGACTCCAAGGAGCTCCTACGAGCAGTACGTC. It is translated as CASSGRRYRARTPRSSYEQYV.

The rearrangement uses TRBV2 and TRBJ2-3; D uncertain. This CDR3 contains 17 residues. V was cut by 2 bases and J by 3 bases, with 18 bases left in between. The V gene's germline CDR1 is SNHLY and CDR2 FYNNEI. CDR3 sequence reads: CASSEPPKLRGTDTQYF. CDR3 in DNA: TGTGCCAGCAGTGAACCCCCGAAACTCAGAGGTACAGATACGCAGTATTTT.

This chain links TRBV2 with TRBJ1-2; possibly TRBD1 for D (6 bases). Trimming left V 5 bases short and J 4 bases short, with 14 bases between. Germline assignment: CDR1 SNHLY and CDR2 FYNNEI. CDR3 size: 14 residues. Here the CDR3 reads CASSRQTGIYGYTF. DNA for the CDR3: TGTGCCAGCAGTAGGCAGACAGGCATCTATGGCTACACCTTC. The full variable domain, completed using reference TRBV2 and TRBJ1-2, is EPEVTQTPSHQVTQMGQEVILRCVPISNHLYFYWYRQILGQKVEFLVSFYNNEISEKSEIFDDQFSVERPDGSNFTLKIRSTKLEDSAMYFCASSRQTGIYGYTFGSGTRLTVV.

V usage is TRBV24-1 and J usage is TRBJ2-5; weak D call: TRBD2 (7 bases). The CDR3 covers 14 residues. V was cut by 6 bases and J by 5 bases, with 15 bases left in between. Germline CDR1 KGHDR, CDR2 SFDVKD. CDR3 sequence reads: CATSMGGRGETQYF. CDR3 nucleotides: TGTGCCACCAGTATGGGGGGGCGTGGGGAGACCCAGTACTTC.

This sequence joins TRBV19 and TRBJ1-6; 7 bases line up with TRBD1. In germline, CDR1 is LNHDA, CDR2 SQIVND (reference sequence). Trimming removed 4 bases from V and 8 bases from J; junction bases left unmatched: 5. The CDR3 extends over 14 amino acids. The CDR3 loop reads CASSNRDRYSPLHF. The CDR3 bases are TGTGCCAGTAGTAACCGGGACAGATATTCACCCCTCCACTTT.

The rearrangement links TRBV5-6 to TRBJ1-5, with 7 bases matching TRBD1. The germline CDR1 and CDR2 sequences are SGHDT and YYEEEE. The trim removed 0 bases at V and 3 bases at J, leaving 9 bases unmatched. The CDR3 loop spans 17 amino acids. The CDR3 coding sequence is TGTGCCAGCAGCTTGGCTACCGCGGGACAGACCAATCAGCCCCAGCATTTT. This sequence encodes CASSLATAGQTNQPQHF.

The chain links TRBV6-5 to TRBJ2-2, with 9 bases aligning to TRBD2. The ends lost 8 bases at V and 9 bases at J; junction bases unmatched: 13. The length of the CDR3 is 15 residues. Germline CDR1 MNHEY, CDR2 SVGAGI. The CDR3 protein is CASRQPGLAGRELFF. The CDR3 DNA follows: TGTGCCAGCCGGCAACCGGGACTAGCAGGGAGGGAGCTGTTTTTT.

V gene TRBV18 combines with J gene TRBJ1-2, with D possibly being TRBD1 (6 bases). Per the germline V gene, CDR1 is KGHSH and CDR2 is LQKENI. V was shortened by 6 bases and J by 1 base, with 9 bases between the two germline ends. This CDR3 contains 13 residues. The CDR3 region has the DNA TGTGCCAGCTCCGGGGACATTAACTATGGCTACACCTTC. It encodes CASSGDINYGYTF.